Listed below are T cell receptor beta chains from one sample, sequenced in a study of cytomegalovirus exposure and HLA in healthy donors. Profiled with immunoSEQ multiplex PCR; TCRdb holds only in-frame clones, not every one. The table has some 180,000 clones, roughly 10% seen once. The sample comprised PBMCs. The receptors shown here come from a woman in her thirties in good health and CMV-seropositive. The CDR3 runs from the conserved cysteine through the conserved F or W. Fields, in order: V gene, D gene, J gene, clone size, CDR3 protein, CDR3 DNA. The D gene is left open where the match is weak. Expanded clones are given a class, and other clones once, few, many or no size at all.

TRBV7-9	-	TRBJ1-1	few	CASSLVGTGRMNTEAFF	TGTGCCAGCAGCTTAGTTGGAACAGGGAGAATGAACACTGAAGCTTTCTTT
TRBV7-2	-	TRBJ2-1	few	CASSLAGGRAGEQFF	TGTGCCAGCAGCTTAGCGGGAGGAAGGGCTGGAGAGCAGTTCTTC
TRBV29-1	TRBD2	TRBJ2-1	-	CSVDGLAGELSYNEQFF	TGCAGCGTTGATGGACTAGCGGGAGAATTGTCCTACAATGAGCAGTTCTTC
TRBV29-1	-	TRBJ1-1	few	CSVLHTDMNTEAFF	TGCAGCGTTCTCCACACAGACATGAACACTGAAGCTTTCTTT
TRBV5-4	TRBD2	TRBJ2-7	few	CASSFGTSGVNYEQYF	TGTGCCAGCAGCTTCGGGACTAGCGGGGTTAACTACGAGCAGTACTTC
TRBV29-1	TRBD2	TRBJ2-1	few	CSVFGGEFSYNEQFF	TGCAGCGTTTTTGGGGGGGAATTCTCCTACAATGAGCAGTTCTTC
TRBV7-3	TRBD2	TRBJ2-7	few	CASSLTSGIDEQYF	TGTGCCAGCAGCTTAACTAGCGGGATTGACGAGCAGTACTTC
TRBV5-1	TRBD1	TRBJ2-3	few	CASSVGTGGADTQYF	TGCGCCAGCAGCGTTGGGACAGGGGGCGCAGATACGCAGTATTTT
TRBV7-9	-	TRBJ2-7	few	CASSLSARTTNRYEQYF	TGTGCCAGCAGCTTATCAGCCAGGACTACCAACCGCTACGAGCAGTACTTC
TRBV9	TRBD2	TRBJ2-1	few	CASSLTSVGEQFF	TGTGCCAGCAGCCTTACTAGCGTCGGTGAGCAGTTCTTC
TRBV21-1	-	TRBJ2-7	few	CASSKRKPLVLLGEQYF	TGTGCCAGCAGCAAGCGGAAACCACTAGTCCTACTGGGTGAGCAGTACTTC
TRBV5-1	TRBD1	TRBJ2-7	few	CASRPGQGLGEQYF	TGCGCCAGCAGACCGGGACAGGGTTTAGGGGAGCAGTACTTC
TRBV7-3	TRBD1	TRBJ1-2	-	CASSAPQGRISGYTF	TGTGCCAGCAGCGCCCCACAGGGGAGGATATCTGGCTACACCTTC
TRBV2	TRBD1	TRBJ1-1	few	CASRWDRAYTEAFF	TGTGCCAGCCGCTGGGACAGGGCTTACACTGAAGCTTTCTTT
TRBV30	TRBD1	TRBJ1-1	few	CAWTGGFLFTEAFF	TGTGCCTGGACAGGGGGATTCCTCTTCACTGAAGCTTTCTTT
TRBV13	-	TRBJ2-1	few	CASSLEGNEQFF	TGTGCCAGCAGCTTAGAGGGGAATGAGCAGTTCTTC
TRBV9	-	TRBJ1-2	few	CASRPGGPNGYTF	TGTGCCAGCAGACCCGGAGGACCGAACGGCTACACCTTC
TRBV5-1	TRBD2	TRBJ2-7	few	CASSLGLASSSYEQYF	TGCGCCAGCAGCTTGGGACTAGCGAGCTCCTCCTACGAGCAGTACTTC
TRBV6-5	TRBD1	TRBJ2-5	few	CASSQNRGLQETQYF	TGTGCCAGCAGTCAGAACAGGGGGCTTCAAGAGACCCAGTACTTC